These 5 T cell receptor beta chains came from one sample sequenced in a study of T-cell memory formation after mild COVID-19. TCRdb reprocessed the 5' RACE reads with MiXCR, giving one entry per CDR3 protein. The sample consists of around 190,000 distinct CDR3 sequences, less than 20% of them appearing once. The material sequenced was PBMCs or a T cell subset sorted from them (not recorded which). The receptors shown here come from a man aged 18 to 35 who had mild COVID-19 (a few samples of this study predate the infection). Cell type and time point are not known.

This chain uses TRBV7-2 with TRBJ1-2, with D possibly matching TRBD1 (5 bases). The CDR3 length is 13 residues. Germline lookup yields CDR1 SGHTA and CDR2 FQGNSA. Trimming removed 9 bases at V and 5 bases at J, with 16 bases between. The CDR3 nucleotides read TGTGCCAGTAGGCGGGCCGGGGGGTATGGCTACACCTTC. It codes for CASRRAGGYGYTF.

This clonotype was detected only a few times. V usage is TRBV5-1 and J usage is TRBJ2-3; D call uncertain. In germline, CDR1 is SGHRS, CDR2 YFSETQ. Trimming removed 2 bases from V and 0 bases from J, with 10 bases in between. The CDR3 has 15 residues. This CDR3 is CASSFGWFSTDTQYF. Here the CDR3 DNA reads TGCGCCAGCAGCTTCGGTTGGTTTAGCACAGATACGCAGTATTTT. The whole variable domain, remainder taken from reference TRBV5-1 and TRBJ2-3, is KAGVTQTPRYLIKTRGQQVTLSCSPISGHRSVSWYQQTPGQGLQFLFEYFSETQRNKGNFPGRFSGRQFSNSRSEMNVSTLELGDSALYLCASSFGWFSTDTQYFGPGTRLTVL.

This clonotype was counted a few times. This sequence joins TRBV19 and TRBJ1-5; TRBD1 agrees at 7 bases. The CDR3 has 16 amino acids. The germline gives CDR1 LNHDA, CDR2 SQIVND (reference sequence). The trim removed 3 bases at V and 1 base at J, leaving 6 bases unmatched. CDR3: CASSILLRGSNQPQHF. CDR3 nucleotides: TGTGCCAGTAGTATCCTTCTCAGGGGGAGCAATCAGCCCCAGCATTTT.

This clonotype was detected only a few times. The chain employs TRBV4-3 and TRBJ2-2, with D possibly matching TRBD1 (6 bases). CDR1 is LGHNA and CDR2 is YSLEER in the germline V gene. The CDR3 consists of 17 residues. V shed 0 bases and J shed 1 base, with 12 bases lying between them. CDR3 DNA: TGCGCCAGCAGCCAAGATATCCTACAGGGGAACACCGGGGAGCTGTTTTTT. Amino acids: CASSQDILQGNTGELFF.

V gene TRBV6-2 or TRBV6-3 combines with J gene TRBJ2-5; the match to TRBD1 covers 8 bases. J lost 1 base, V lost 5 bases, and 6 bases had no gene match. Per the germline V gene, CDR1 is MNHEY and CDR2 is SVGEGT. The CDR3 is made up of 15 amino acids. DNA of the CDR3: TGTGCCAGCAGTCAGGACAGGGTTGGCCAAGAGACCCAGTACTTC. Protein sequence: CASSQDRVGQETQYF.